Ten or more counts support the clone carrying this TCR beta chain. Its specificity is unknown. Attachment of unique molecular identifiers was made to individual cDNA molecules. One entry per CDR3 protein results from TCRdb running MiXCR on the 5' RACE reads. The sample includes 50,000 or so distinct CDR3 sequences, over 9.5% of them seen just once. This sample stems from a study of early T cells in non-severe SARS-CoV-2 infection. Study-level background: Whole-blood bulk RNA, unsorted, was sequenced, and chains were unpaired. Overall study results and limits: The matching step, a VDJdb search, favored anti-spike CD8 responses and missed private and CD4 specificities.

Germline V gene lookup returns CDR1 SQVTM and CDR2 ANQGSEA. The V and J ends lost 1 base and 1 base, in that order; junction bases with no gene match: 8. The CDR3 consists of 16 residues. Sequenced input: whole blood. The V gene is TRBV29-1, the J gene TRBJ2-5; 8 bases align to TRBD1. This clonotype was obtained from an adult who was a healthcare worker with PCR-confirmed SARS-CoV-2 infection or an uninfected control (not recorded which). CDR3 coding DNA: TGCAGCGTTGAAGTAGGTGTCGGACAGGGCCAAGAGACCCAGTACTTC. Translated, it gives CSVEVGVGQGQETQYF.